This T cell receptor (beta chain) comes out of a study of T cell responses to AZD1222 COVID-19 vaccine. Study-level information: Researchers grouped second doses given at about 4 or about 12 weeks into one pool. Points from the study as a whole: Dominant CD4 TCR responses targeted spike regions 160-218 and 743-854. Close to half of all spike-specific TCRs reportedly target regions of the variants that are unmutated.

This table comes from immunoSEQ multiplex PCR, and its TCRdb copy is limited to in-frame clones, with some not included. The data show 150,000 to 190,000 clones, approximately 90% seen once. Note on this clone: Its target is not known.

The TCR comes from an adult in good health. Source: peripheral blood, taken on day 0 of AZD1222 vaccination.

CDR3 amino acids: CASSQDYPGPTEAFF. The CDR3 DNA reads as TGCGCCAGCAGCCAAGATTATCCCGGGCCCACTGAAGCTTTCTTT. V usage is TRBV4-3 and J usage is TRBJ1-1; no clear D. The CDR3 runs to 15 residues. Germline V CDR1 and CDR2: LGHNA, YSLEER. Trimming left V 0 bases short and J 4 bases short, with 12 bases between.